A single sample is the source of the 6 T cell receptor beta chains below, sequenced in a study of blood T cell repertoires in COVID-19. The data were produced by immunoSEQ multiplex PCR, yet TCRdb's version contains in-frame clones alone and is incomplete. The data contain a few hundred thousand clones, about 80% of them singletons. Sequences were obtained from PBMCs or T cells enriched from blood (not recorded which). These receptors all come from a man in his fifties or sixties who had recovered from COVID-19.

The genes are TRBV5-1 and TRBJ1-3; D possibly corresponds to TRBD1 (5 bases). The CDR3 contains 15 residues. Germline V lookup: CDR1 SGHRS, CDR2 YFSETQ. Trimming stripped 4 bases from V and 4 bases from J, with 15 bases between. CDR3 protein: CASSDRGTPGNTIYF. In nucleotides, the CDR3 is TGCGCCAGCAGCGACCGGGGGACTCCGGGAAACACCATATATTTT.

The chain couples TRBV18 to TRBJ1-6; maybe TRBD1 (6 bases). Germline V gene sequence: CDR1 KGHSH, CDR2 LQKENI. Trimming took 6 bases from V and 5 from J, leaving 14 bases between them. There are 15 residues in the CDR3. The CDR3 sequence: CASSLGQTNNSPLHF. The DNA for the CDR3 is TGTGCCAGCTCTCTCGGACAGACTAATAATTCACCCCTCCACTTT. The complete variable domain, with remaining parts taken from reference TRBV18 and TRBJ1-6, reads NAGVMQNPRHLVRRRGQEARLRCSPMKGHSHVYWYRQLPEEGLKFMVYLQKENIIDESGMPKERFSAEFPKEGPSILRIQQVVRGDSAAYFCASSLGQTNNSPLHFGNGTRLTVT.

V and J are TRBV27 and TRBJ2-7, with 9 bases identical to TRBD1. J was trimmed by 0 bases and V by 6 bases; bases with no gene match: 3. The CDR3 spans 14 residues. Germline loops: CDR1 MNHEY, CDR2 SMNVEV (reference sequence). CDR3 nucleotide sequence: TGTGCCAGCAGGCGGGACAGGGCCTCCTACGAGCAGTACTTC. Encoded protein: CASRRDRASYEQYF.

The CDR3 sequence is CASSVGSNQPQHF. CDR3 sequence (DNA): TGTGCCAGCAGCGTTGGCAGCAATCAGCCCCAGCATTTT. The chain combines TRBV6-5 with TRBJ1-5; D gene ambiguous. CDR3 length: 13 residues. The V end lost 6 bases, the J end lost 1 base, and 7 bases lay between the germline ends. Looked up from germline, CDR1 is MNHEY and CDR2 is SVGAGI.

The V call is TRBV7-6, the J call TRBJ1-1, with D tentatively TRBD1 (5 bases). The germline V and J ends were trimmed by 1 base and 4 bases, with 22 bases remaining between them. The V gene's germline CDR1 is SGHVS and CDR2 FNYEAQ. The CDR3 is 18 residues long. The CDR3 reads CASSLEFVVSGRATEAFF. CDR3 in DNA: TGTGCCAGCAGCTTAGAATTTGTCGTTTCGGGCAGGGCCACTGAAGCTTTCTTT.

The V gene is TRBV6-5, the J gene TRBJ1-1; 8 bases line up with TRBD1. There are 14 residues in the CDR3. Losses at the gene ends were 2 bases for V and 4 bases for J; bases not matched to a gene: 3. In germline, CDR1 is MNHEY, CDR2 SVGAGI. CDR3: CASSYDRGSTEAFF. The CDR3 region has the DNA TGTGCCAGCAGTTACGACAGGGGTTCCACTGAAGCTTTCTTT.